These 32 T cell receptor beta chains were all obtained from the same sample, sequenced in a study of OX40 agonist ivuxolimab in advanced cancers. The data were produced by immunoSEQ multiplex PCR, yet TCRdb's version contains in-frame clones alone and is incomplete. Among 30,000 to 40,000 clones, more than 65% were seen once, and the ten largest hold about 15%. Specimen: CD4+ or CD8+ T cells sorted from blood, collected in a trial of the OX40 agonist ivuxolimab. Source of these receptors: an adult with an advanced solid tumor such as melanoma, head and neck, liver or kidney cancer.

The chain combines TRBV5-4 with TRBJ2-3; D unresolved. V was pared by 0 bases and J by 3 bases, with 11 bases between. The CDR3 length is 15 residues. Germline V gene lookup returns CDR1 SGHNT and CDR2 YYREEE (reference sequence). The CDR3 nucleotides read TGTGCCAGCAGCTTGGGAGTCCAAGCGACAGATACGCAGTATTTT. It encodes CASSLGVQATDTQYF. Looking up the rest from reference TRBV5-4 and TRBJ2-3 gives the full variable domain: ETGVTQSPTHLIKTRGQQVTLRCSSQSGHNTVSWYQQALGQGPQFIFQYYREEENGRGNFPPRFSGLQFPNYSSELNVNALELDDSALYLCASSLGVQATDTQYFGPGTRLTVL.

This chain uses TRBV4-2 with TRBJ2-3; a possible D gene is TRBD2 (5 bases). The CDR3 covers 14 residues. Per germline, CDR1 LGHNA and CDR2 YNFKEQ. V was cut by 4 bases and J by 1 base, with 9 bases left in between. CDR3 loop: CASSRERGTDTQYF. CDR3 bases: TGTGCCAGCAGCCGGGAGAGGGGCACAGATACGCAGTATTTT.

In this sample, this clone turned up a few times. The chain combines TRBV2 with TRBJ1-2, with 8 bases aligning to TRBD1. V lost 5 bases, J lost 4 bases, and 3 bases stayed unmatched. The CDR3 covers 13 residues. The germline gives CDR1 SNHLY, CDR2 FYNNEI. CDR3 sequence reads: CASSPGTGYGYTF. The CDR3 coding sequence is TGTGCCAGCAGTCCCGGGACAGGCTATGGCTACACCTTC.

This clone was observed once. This rearrangement joins TRBV30 to TRBJ1-6; weak D call: TRBD1 (5 bases). Germline V lookup: CDR1 GTSNPN, CDR2 SVGIG (reference sequence). Deletions cut 5 bases from V and 7 bases from J, with 12 bases between. The CDR3 is made up of 13 amino acids. The chain's CDR3 is CAWRRDFNSPLHF. The CDR3 DNA is TGTGCCTGGCGCCGGGACTTCAATTCACCCCTCCACTTT.

The chain has TRBV12-5 and TRBJ2-2, with a tentative D call TRBD1 (6 bases). The CDR3 consists of 14 residues. V was clipped by 7 bases and J by 5 bases, with 14 bases between them. Per germline, CDR1 LGHNT and CDR2 FRNRAP. The CDR3 DNA reads as TGTGCTAGTGCCCCCCAGGGGTTTACCGGGGAGCTGTTTTTT. Translating it yields CASAPQGFTGELFF.

The rearrangement links TRBV5-5 to TRBJ1-6; unclear D gene. CDR1 and CDR2 from the germline V gene are SGHKS and YYEKEE (reference sequence). Trimming left V 4 bases short and J 8 bases short, with 16 bases between. This CDR3 is built from 15 residues. The CDR3 DNA is TGTGCCAGCAGCATCGACCCCCCGGGAGATTCACCCCTCCACTTT. Residues: CASSIDPPGDSPLHF.

This clone has a handful of counts. V and J are TRBV25-1 and TRBJ2-7; D gene unclear. Germline assignment: CDR1 MGHDK and CDR2 SYGVNS. The germline V and J ends were trimmed by 1 base and 5 bases, with 3 bases remaining between them. CDR3 length equals 11 residues. CDR3 coding DNA: TGTGCCAGCAGTGAATTGAACGAGCAGTACTTC. It translates to CASSELNEQYF.

This chain links TRBV28 with TRBJ1-2; 7 positions agree with TRBD1. The CDR3 runs 13 residues. Germline V gene data show CDR1 as MDHEN and CDR2 as SYDVKM. Losses at the gene ends were 7 bases for V and 3 bases for J; bases not matched to a gene: 5. The CDR3 DNA sequence: TGTGCCAGCAACGCCGGACAGGACTATGGCTACACCTTC. Amino acids: CASNAGQDYGYTF.

The rearrangement links TRBV19 to TRBJ2-2; D is unclear. The V and J ends lost 3 bases and 7 bases respectively, with 9 bases between them. Germline values: CDR1 LNHDA, CDR2 SQIVND (reference sequence). CDR3 length: 13 residues. The CDR3 loop reads CASSIIGHGELFF. CDR3 DNA sequence: TGTGCCAGTAGTATTATAGGTCACGGGGAGCTGTTTTTT.

This clone has only one observation. The chain joins TRBV7-3 to TRBJ2-6; 8 nucleotides line up with TRBD1. CDR3 length: 18 residues. V gave up 1 base and J gave up 1 base; unmatched junction bases: 6. CDR1 and CDR2 (germline): SGHTA, FQGTGA. As DNA, the CDR3 is TGTGCCAGCAGCTTAATGGGACAGGTCGTTTCTGGGGCCAACGTCCTGACTTTC. Its translation: CASSLMGQVVSGANVLTF. Using reference TRBV7-3 and TRBJ2-6 for the parts outside the CDR3, the full variable domain is GAGVSQTPSNKVTEKGKYVELRCDPISGHTALYWYRQSLGQGPEFLIYFQGTGAADDSGLPNDRFFAVRPEGSVSTLKIQRTERGDSAVYLCASSLMGQVVSGANVLTFGAGSRLTVL.

V usage is TRBV19 and J usage is TRBJ2-7; D is perhaps TRBD1 (6 bases). The CDR3 consists of 13 residues. V gave up 2 bases and J gave up 6 bases, with 11 bases separating them. CDR1 and CDR2 (germline): LNHDA, SQIVND (reference sequence). CDR3 region: CASSINTGSEQYF. The CDR3 DNA follows: TGTGCCAGTAGTATAAATACAGGGAGCGAGCAGTACTTC. The full variable domain, rest sourced from reference TRBV19 and TRBJ2-7, is DGGITQSPKYLFRKEGQNVTLSCEQNLNHDAMYWYRQDPGQGLRLIYYSQIVNDFQKGDIAEGYSVSREKKESFPLTVTSAQKNPTAFYLCASSINTGSEQYFGPGTRLTVT.

The count of this clone is one. The CDR3 protein is CASSYGQGFSYEQYF. DNA for the CDR3: TGTGCCAGCAGTTACGGACAGGGGTTCTCCTACGAGCAGTACTTC. J is TRBJ2-5 and V is TRBV6-6; TRBD1 agrees at 9 bases. With the DNA end fitting TRBJ2-7 better, the J assignment may be wrong. This CDR3 comprises 15 residues. From germline, CDR1 is MNHNY and CDR2 SVGAGI (reference sequence).

By sample fraction, this clone is medium-sized (0.01 to 0.1%). This sequence joins TRBV27 and TRBJ1-4; TRBD1 aligns across 11 bases. J gave up 2 bases and V 4 bases, and 3 bases lay outside the gene matches. CDR1 MNHEY and CDR2 SMNVEV come from the germline V gene (reference sequence). The length of the CDR3 is 16 residues. For the CDR3, the DNA is TGTGCCAGCAGTTCGGGACAGGGGGACACTAATGAAAAACTGTTTTTT. It codes for CASSSGQGDTNEKLFF.

The chain recombines TRBV4-1 with TRBJ2-3, with D perhaps matching TRBD1 or TRBD2 (5 bases each). Trimming took off 3 bases at V and 5 bases at J, with 27 bases between the two ends. The germline CDR1 and CDR2 sequences are MGHRA and YSYEKL. This CDR3 spans 19 amino acids. CDR3 bases: TGCGCCAGCAGCCATCCTACTCTGACCGAGGGGCGGCTGGGAGATACGCAGTATTTT. Its translation: CASSHPTLTEGRLGDTQYF.

The gene calls are TRBV10-3 and TRBJ2-2; unclear D gene. CDR1 is ENHRY and CDR2 is SYGVKD in the germline V gene. CDR3 length: 14 residues. The V gene lost 6 bases and the J gene lost 1 base, with 9 bases spanning the gap. CDR3 in DNA: TGTGCCATCAGAGGGCAGGTGAACACCGGGGAGCTGTTTTTT. It yields the protein CAIRGQVNTGELFF.

The chain combines TRBV5-4 with TRBJ2-3; 11 bases match TRBD1. V lost 5 bases and J lost 0; bases outside the gene matches: 11. The CDR3 is 18 residues long. The V gene's germline CDR1 is SGHNT and CDR2 YYREEE (reference sequence). The CDR3 spells CASSKDRGRGVSTDTQYF. CDR3 DNA sequence: TGTGCCAGCAGTAAGGACAGGGGGCGAGGGGTGAGCACAGATACGCAGTATTTT. The whole variable domain, filled in from reference TRBV5-4 and TRBJ2-3, reads ETGVTQSPTHLIKTRGQQVTLRCSSQSGHNTVSWYQQALGQGPQFIFQYYREEENGRGNFPPRFSGLQFPNYSSELNVNALELDDSALYLCASSKDRGRGVSTDTQYFGPGTRLTVL.

This clone was counted only a few times. This rearrangement joins TRBV29-1 to TRBJ1-2, with a tentative D call TRBD1 (5 bases). This CDR3 has 12 amino acids. Trimming left V 6 bases short and J 1 base short, with 9 bases between. Germline V gene lookup returns CDR1 SQVTM and CDR2 ANQGSEA. CDR3 amino acids: CSVARVNYGYTF. As DNA, the CDR3 is TGCAGCGTCGCCAGGGTTAACTATGGCTACACCTTC.

The rearrangement uses TRBV19 and TRBJ1-1; D gene uncertain. The ends were cut back, 8 bases at V and 3 bases at J, with 13 bases in the middle. The germline V gene has CDR1 LNHDA and CDR2 SQIVND (reference sequence). The length of the CDR3 is 13 residues. CDR3 sequence: CASSRNGDTEAFF. CDR3 DNA sequence: TGTGCCAGTTCGCGAAACGGGGACACTGAAGCTTTCTTT.

This chain connects TRBV28 to TRBJ2-7, with 9 bases identical to TRBD1. Germline CDR1 is MDHEN and CDR2 is SYDVKM. This CDR3 region has 15 residues. With V trimmed by 7 bases and J by 4 bases, 11 bases remained unmatched. DNA of the CDR3: TGTGCCAGCATTCCCCGGACAGGGGTAAGGTACGAGCAGTACTTC. This sequence encodes CASIPRTGVRYEQYF.

The gene calls are TRBV2 and TRBJ2-1; D call uncertain. V shed 4 bases and J shed 9 bases, with 10 bases lying between them. Germline CDR1 SNHLY, CDR2 FYNNEI. The CDR3 sequence is 12 residues long. This chain's CDR3 is CASSGAPGEQFF. In DNA, the CDR3 is TGTGCCAGCAGTGGGGCTCCGGGTGAGCAGTTCTTC.

The chain uses TRBV6-7 and TRBJ1-1, with D tentatively TRBD1 (5 bases). TRBV6-7 is sorted into the ORF group, with uncertain function. The CDR3 covers 18 residues. The V end lost 0 bases, the J end lost 0 bases, and 17 bases lay between the germline ends. DNA for the CDR3: TGTGCCAGCAGTTACTCCCTCCTCCTTGACAGCGTGAACACTGAAGCTTTCTTT. It translates to CASSYSLLLDSVNTEAFF.

The CDR3 here is CASSWGVNIKNTEAFF. As DNA, the CDR3 is TGTGCCAGCAGCTGGGGGGTCAATATTAAGAACACTGAAGCTTTCTTT. The chain is built from TRBV5-4 and TRBJ1-1; D possibly corresponds to TRBD1 (5 bases). V shed 3 bases and J shed 1 base, with 16 bases lying between them. Germline-derived CDR1 and CDR2 are SGHNT and YYREEE (reference sequence). This CDR3 is built from 16 residues.

About this clone itself: Different DNA sequences within this sample yield the same CDR3. The chain has TRBV7-2 and TRBJ2-3; the match to TRBD1 covers 11 bases. With 5 bases clipped from V and 6 bases from J, the junction kept 4 bases outside the gene matches. Germline CDR1 reads SGHTA; CDR2 reads FQGNSA. CDR3 size: 14 residues. The CDR3 coding sequence is TGTGCCAGCAGCCGGACAGGGGGCTTCGATACGCAGTATTTT. It is translated as CASSRTGGFDTQYF.

The chain is built from TRBV7-9 and TRBJ2-7; D unresolved. The CDR3 is made up of 15 amino acids. Trimming left V 1 base short and J 2 bases short, with 12 bases between. Germline values: CDR1 SEHNR, CDR2 FQNEAQ (reference sequence). CDR3 nucleotides: TGTGCCAGCAGCTTAGATCTAGGGAATACCTACGAGCAGTACTTC. This translates into CASSLDLGNTYEQYF.

The V call is TRBV11-2, the J call TRBJ2-2; 14 bases agree with TRBD2. Looked up from germline, CDR1 is SGHAT and CDR2 is FQNNGV. This CDR3 is built from 18 residues. With 5 bases clipped from V and 3 bases from J, the junction kept 8 bases outside the gene matches. The CDR3 loop reads CASSPGTSGGQYTGELFF. The CDR3, as DNA: TGTGCCAGCAGCCCAGGGACTAGCGGGGGACAGTACACCGGGGAGCTGTTTTTT.

V is TRBV7-9 and J is TRBJ2-7, with D perhaps matching TRBD2 (5 bases). Between the trimmed V and J ends, which lost 0 bases and 6 bases, there was a span of 9 bases. Germline V gene data show CDR1 as SEHNR and CDR2 as FQNEAQ (reference sequence). This CDR3 is built from 13 residues. CDR3 DNA: TGTGCCAGCAGCTTAGCGCTAGCAAGCGAGCAGTACTTC. Its translation is CASSLALASEQYF.

The chain joins TRBV11-2 to TRBJ2-5, with D hard to call. This CDR3 spans 12 amino acids. In germline, CDR1 is SGHAT, CDR2 FQNNGV. The DNA of the CDR3 is TGTGCAAGCGCAGGAGCTTCGGAGACCCAGTACTTC. Its protein is CASAGASETQYF.

This chain connects TRBV5-1 to TRBJ2-1, with a weak D call TRBD1 (5 bases). Per the germline V gene, CDR1 is SGHRS and CDR2 is YFSETQ. Between the trimmed V and J ends, which lost 0 bases and 7 bases, there was a span of 14 bases. The CDR3 totals 15 residues. CDR3 loop: CASSLARQGGNEQFF. CDR3 coding DNA: TGCGCCAGCAGCTTGGCCCGGCAGGGTGGAAATGAGCAGTTCTTC.

A single count supports this clone. The chain recombines TRBV7-2 with TRBJ2-5; tentatively, D is TRBD2 (5 bases). CDR3 size: 12 residues. CDR1 and CDR2 from the germline V gene are SGHTA and FQGNSA. V dropped 3 bases and J dropped 7 bases, with 9 bases sitting between them. The CDR3 sequence is CASSLAGGTQYF. CDR3 bases: TGTGCCAGCAGCTTGGCCGGAGGGACCCAGTACTTC.

CDR3 sequence: CASSSGLARGFYEQYF. CDR3 nucleotide sequence: TGTGCCAGTAGTTCGGGACTAGCGCGGGGATTTTACGAGCAGTACTTC. This rearrangement joins TRBV19 to TRBJ2-7; 10 bases are shared with TRBD2. V gave up 5 bases and J gave up 4 bases; unmatched junction bases: 11. Germline loops: CDR1 LNHDA, CDR2 SQIVND (reference sequence). The CDR3 length is 16 residues.

V usage is TRBV28 and J usage is TRBJ1-4; 10 bases line up with TRBD1. This CDR3 is built from 15 residues. V was pared by 2 bases and J by 7 bases, with 4 bases of the junction left unmatched. The germline CDR1 and CDR2 sequences are MDHEN and SYDVKM. Written as DNA, the CDR3 is TGTGCCAGCAGTTTACTGACAGGGGGCGGTGAAAAACTGTTTTTT. Amino acid sequence: CASSLLTGGGEKLFF.

V and J are TRBV10-3 and TRBJ2-7; tentative D call: TRBD1 (5 bases). The CDR3 runs 14 residues. V was clipped by 2 bases and J by 0 bases, with 8 bases between them. Germline loops: CDR1 ENHRY, CDR2 SYGVKD. The DNA for the CDR3 is TGTGCCATCAGTGAGAGGGGATACTCCTACGAGCAGTACTTC. This gives the protein CAISERGYSYEQYF.